The 23 T cell receptor beta chains presented below share a single source sample, sequenced in a study of blood T cell repertoires in COVID-19. The assay was immunoSEQ multiplex PCR, and TCRdb's table has in-frame clones only and misses some. Of about 150,000 clones in the sample, approximately 81% were seen once. Sequencing was carried out using peripheral blood. These receptor sequences come from a man aged 18 to 35 with active or convalescent COVID-19.

The chain carries TRBV9 and TRBJ1-2; no clear D. Germline assignment: CDR1 SGDLS and CDR2 YYNGEE. The CDR3 covers 15 residues. Trimming left V 0 bases short and J 5 bases short, with 14 bases between. The CDR3 bases are TGTGCCAGCAGCGTAGCAGGTCCGGAAGATTATGGCTACACCTTC. It yields the protein CASSVAGPEDYGYTF.

This clone has a single count. The V gene is TRBV28, the J gene TRBJ1-5; a possible D gene is TRBD1 (6 bases). This CDR3 contains 15 residues. The V gene lost 6 bases and the J gene lost 4 bases, with 16 bases spanning the gap. Germline CDR1 and CDR2: MDHEN and SYDVKM. The CDR3 region has the DNA TGTGCCAGCAGCACGCCAGGGGCCCCTAATCAGCCCCAGCATTTT. It specifies CASSTPGAPNQPQHF.

The rearrangement joins TRBV9 to TRBJ1-5, with D uncertain. Germline CDR1 SGDLS, CDR2 YYNGEE. Deletions cut 3 bases from V and 0 bases from J, with 19 bases between. This CDR3 comprises 18 residues. CDR3 amino acids: CASSEDAGGGYSNQPQHF. The CDR3 DNA reads as TGTGCCAGCAGCGAAGACGCAGGAGGCGGGTATAGCAATCAGCCCCAGCATTTT.

The genes are TRBV5-4 and TRBJ2-1; 11 positions agree with TRBD2. Germline V gene sequence: CDR1 SGHNT, CDR2 YYREEE (reference sequence). CDR3 length equals 16 residues. The V gene end was trimmed by 5 bases and the J gene end by 0 bases; junction bases not matched to a gene: 4. For the CDR3, the DNA is TGTGCCAGCAGACCTAGCGGGGGGTTCTCCTACAATGAGCAGTTCTTC. Its protein product is CASRPSGGFSYNEQFF.

This chain links TRBV12-3 or TRBV12-4 with TRBJ1-2; D remains unclear. Deletions cut 3 bases from V and 4 bases from J, with 6 bases between. This CDR3 region has 12 residues. CDR3: CASSFSGYGYTF. The CDR3 nucleotides are TGTGCCAGCAGTTTTAGTGGCTATGGCTACACCTTC.

The chain couples TRBV6-2 or TRBV6-3 to TRBJ1-4, with 7 bases identical to TRBD1. The CDR3 has 16 residues. Germline lookup yields CDR1 MNHEY and CDR2 SVGEGT. V dropped 2 bases and J dropped 4; count of bases not matched to a gene: 7. The chain's CDR3 is CASSYISRGINEKLFF. CDR3 DNA: TGTGCCAGCAGTTACATCTCCAGGGGGATTAATGAAAAACTGTTTTTT.

The chain is built from TRBV4-1 and TRBJ2-1, with a weak D call TRBD2 (6 bases). CDR3 length: 17 residues. V was cut by 0 bases and J by 4 bases, with 16 bases left in between. The germline V gene encodes CDR1 MGHRA and CDR2 YSYEKL. The CDR3 coding sequence is TGCGCCAGCAGCCAAGACGGGTCCCCGGAGGGGTACAATGAGCAGTTCTTC. Translation: CASSQDGSPEGYNEQFF.

This clone was seen only a few times. The J gene is TRBJ2-6, the V gene TRBV5-4; 8 nucleotides match TRBD1. In germline, CDR1 is SGHNT, CDR2 YYREEE (reference sequence). V lost 2 bases, J lost 4 bases, and 11 bases stayed unmatched. This CDR3 region has 18 residues. In DNA form, the CDR3 reads TGTGCCAGCAGCTTAACCGGGACAGGTGAAGTAGGGGCCAACGTCCTGACTTTC. Its translation: CASSLTGTGEVGANVLTF.

This clone appeared once. The chain uses TRBV7-2 and TRBJ1-2; 10 bases agree with TRBD1. Germline V gene sequence: CDR1 SGHTA, CDR2 FQGNSA. V was clipped by 5 bases and J by 7 bases; unmatched bases: 7. There are 14 residues in the CDR3. CDR3 in amino acids: CASSRGQGTLGYTF. The CDR3 region has the DNA TGTGCCAGCAGCAGGGGACAGGGGACTCTTGGCTACACCTTC.

CDR3 protein: CASSVGRTGELFF. The CDR3 nucleotides read TGTGCCAGCAGCGTAGGTCGCACCGGGGAGCTGTTTTTT. The V gene is TRBV9, the J gene TRBJ2-2, with D uncertain. Germline CDR1 SGDLS, CDR2 YYNGEE. The CDR3 runs to 13 residues. Trimming pared 0 bases from V and 4 bases from J, leaving 4 bases between. The whole variable domain, remainder taken from reference TRBV9 and TRBJ2-2, is DSGVTQTPKHLITATGQRVTLRCSPRSGDLSVYWYQQSLDQGLQFLIQYYNGEERAKGNILERFSAQQFPDLHSELNLSSLELGDSALYFCASSVGRTGELFFGEGSRLTVL.

This clone has more than one count but fewer than ten. The V call is TRBV10-3, the J call TRBJ1-1; the D gene is possibly TRBD1 (5 bases). V was pared by 5 bases and J by 2 bases, with 9 bases between. The CDR3 length is 13 residues. Germline V gene data show CDR1 as ENHRY and CDR2 as SYGVKD. The CDR3 region has the DNA TGTGCCATCAGTCCTGGACAAAACACTGAAGCTTTCTTT. Residues: CAISPGQNTEAFF.

This rearrangement joins TRBV5-1 to TRBJ2-5; 11 bases agree with TRBD1. The junction had 9 bases not matched to a gene; V was cut back by 1 base and J by 4 bases. CDR1 is SGHRS and CDR2 is YFSETQ in the germline V gene. This CDR3 region has 17 residues. The CDR3 spells CASSLSRAGTGGETQYF. The CDR3, as DNA: TGCGCCAGCAGCTTGAGCAGGGCGGGGACAGGGGGAGAGACCCAGTACTTC.

The chain links TRBV3-1 (or the pseudogene TRBV3-2) to TRBJ2-3; 8 bases match TRBD1. This CDR3 contains 15 residues. The trim removed 3 bases at V and 2 bases at J, leaving 4 bases unmatched. Germline CDR1 LGHDT, CDR2 YNNKEL (reference sequence). The CDR3 nucleotides read TGTGCCAGCAGCCACCGACAGGGGAACACAGATACGCAGTATTTT. As protein: CASSHRQGNTDTQYF.

This clone was counted only a few times. The chain joins TRBV7-6 to TRBJ1-5, with TRBD1 identical over 9 bases. The CDR3 covers 15 residues. J gave up 4 bases and V 5 bases, and 6 bases lay outside the gene matches. Germline V lookup: CDR1 SGHVS, CDR2 FNYEAQ. The CDR3 DNA sequence: TGTGCCAGCAGCAAAGAGACAGGGGGAAATCAGCCCCAGCATTTT. It encodes CASSKETGGNQPQHF.

V usage is TRBV20-1 and J usage is TRBJ2-3; TRBD2 agrees at 7 bases. In germline, CDR1 is DFQATT, CDR2 SNEGSKA (reference sequence). The CDR3 loop spans 12 amino acids. V gave up 3 bases and J gave up 11 bases; unmatched junction bases: 8. The CDR3 nucleotides are TGCAGTGCTAGTTACCGGGACTACAAGCAGTATTTT. This codes for CSASYRDYKQYF.

The chain recombines TRBV7-6 with TRBJ2-5, with 7 bases identical to TRBD2. V lost 1 base, J lost 1 base, and 3 bases stayed unmatched. Germline V gene lookup returns CDR1 SGHVS and CDR2 FNYEAQ. This CDR3 contains 15 residues. The CDR3 sequence: CASSLVPGGQETQYF. Written as DNA, the CDR3 is TGTGCCAGCAGCTTAGTTCCGGGGGGCCAAGAGACCCAGTACTTC.

The chain is built from TRBV7-9 and TRBJ1-4; no reliable D call. V lost 5 bases and J 1 base, leaving 8 bases between the germline ends. Germline assignment: CDR1 SEHNR and CDR2 FQNEAQ (reference sequence). The CDR3 has 14 residues. This CDR3 is CASSPAQTNEKLFF. CDR3 nucleotide sequence: TGTGCCAGCAGCCCAGCGCAAACTAATGAAAAACTGTTTTTT.

V gene TRBV6-5 combines with J gene TRBJ1-3; maybe TRBD1 (5 bases). With 11 bases removed from V and 0 bases from J, the gap between germline ends came to 17 bases. The germline CDR1 and CDR2 sequences are MNHEY and SVGAGI. The CDR3 consists of 15 residues. The CDR3 nucleotides read TGTGCCGGCGGGCGGGGGGGGATCTCTGGAAACACCATATATTTT. This translates into CAGGRGGISGNTIYF.

This clone showed up just once. The J gene is TRBJ1-2, the V gene TRBV6-5; 7 positions agree with TRBD1. The germline V gene has CDR1 MNHEY and CDR2 SVGAGI. This CDR3 contains 16 residues. Trimming cost V 4 bases and J 2 bases; bases outside gene matches: 10. The CDR3 region has the DNA TGTGCCAGCAGTTGGGATTACAGGGGACTGAACTATGGCTACACCTTC. Protein product: CASSWDYRGLNYGYTF.

The CDR3 nucleotides are TGTGCCAGCAGCCATAATTTAGCTAGCGGGATCGGGCAGTTCTTC. This encodes CASSHNLASGIGQFF. The rearrangement links TRBV3-1 (or the pseudogene TRBV3-2) to TRBJ2-1; 9 bases are a match to TRBD2. The junction had 12 bases not matched to a gene; V was cut back by 3 bases and J by 12 bases. The CDR3 extends over 15 amino acids. Germline CDR1 is LGHDT and CDR2 is YNNKEL (reference sequence).

This chain connects TRBV3-1 (or the pseudogene TRBV3-2) to TRBJ1-2, with TRBD1 matching over 7 bases. Germline assignment: CDR1 LGHDT and CDR2 YNNKEL (reference sequence). The length of the CDR3 is 15 residues. With 4 bases clipped from V and 1 base from J, the junction kept 6 bases outside the gene matches. CDR3 sequence reads: CASSPGGVVNYGYTF. CDR3 nucleotides: TGTGCCAGCAGCCCAGGGGGTGTGGTTAACTATGGCTACACCTTC.

This chain joins TRBV5-4 and TRBJ1-2; D is perhaps TRBD1 (5 bases). CDR3 length: 15 residues. The V gene's germline CDR1 is SGHNT and CDR2 YYREEE (reference sequence). V shed 0 bases and J shed 4 bases, with 13 bases lying between them. CDR3 region: CASSLAGGLGYGYTF. In DNA form, the CDR3 reads TGTGCCAGCAGCTTGGCTGGGGGACTCGGCTATGGCTACACCTTC. Based on the CDR3 plus reference TRBV5-4 and TRBJ1-2, the full variable domain is ETGVTQSPTHLIKTRGQQVTLRCSSQSGHNTVSWYQQALGQGPQFIFQYYREEENGRGNFPPRFSGLQFPNYSSELNVNALELDDSALYLCASSLAGGLGYGYTFGSGTRLTVV.

The genes are TRBV6-5 and TRBJ2-5; D unresolved. CDR3 length equals 14 residues. CDR1 is MNHEY, CDR2 SVGAGI, per germline. The germline V and J ends were trimmed by 5 bases and 2 bases, with 12 bases remaining between them. The CDR3 DNA sequence: TGTGCCAGCAGTCCTAACCGATTTCAAGAGACCCAGTACTTC. It yields the protein CASSPNRFQETQYF.